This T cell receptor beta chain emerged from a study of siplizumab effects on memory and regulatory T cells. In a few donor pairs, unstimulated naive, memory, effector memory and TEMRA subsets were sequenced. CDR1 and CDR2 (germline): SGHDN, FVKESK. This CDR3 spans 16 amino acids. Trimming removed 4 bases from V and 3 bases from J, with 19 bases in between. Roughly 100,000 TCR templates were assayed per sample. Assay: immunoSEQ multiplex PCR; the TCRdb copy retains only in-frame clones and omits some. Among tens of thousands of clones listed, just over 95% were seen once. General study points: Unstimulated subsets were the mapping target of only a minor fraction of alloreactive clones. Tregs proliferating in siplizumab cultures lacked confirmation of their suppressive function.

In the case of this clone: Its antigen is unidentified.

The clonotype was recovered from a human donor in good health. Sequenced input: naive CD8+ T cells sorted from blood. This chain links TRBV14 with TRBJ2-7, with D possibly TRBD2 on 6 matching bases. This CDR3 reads CASSPTPGTGFYEQYF. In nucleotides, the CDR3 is TGTGCCAGCAGCCCAACCCCCGGGACTGGATTCTACGAGCAGTACTTC.